Below are 14 T cell receptor beta chains sequenced from a single sample in a study of shared clonotypes between healthy human individuals (dated by TCRdb to the early 2020s). The library came from the immunoSEQ multiplex PCR assay. TCRdb retrieved this table from immuneACCESS and kept in-frame rearrangements only. Not all clones are present; in checked studies, unresolved V genes account for under half, and no reason is known for the remainder. Recorded for this sample are 950,000 to 1,100,000 clones; 65% to 75% of them occurred a single time. The ten largest clones represent about 1.5% of the sample. Specimen: memory CD4+ T cells sorted from blood. The sample's cell subset or site, from its label and the paper: CD45RA-negative fraction. The receptors shown here come from a man younger than 35 in good health.

The chain employs TRBV28 and TRBJ1-2; weak D call: TRBD1 (5 bases). Germline CDR1 is MDHEN and CDR2 is SYDVKM. CDR3 length: 13 amino acids. The ends were cut back, 1 base at V and 5 bases at J, with 8 bases in the middle. This chain's CDR3 is CASSLYSGYGYTF. CDR3 DNA: TGTGCCAGCAGTTTATACTCAGGGTATGGCTACACCTTC.

This chain joins TRBV6-4 and TRBJ1-2; D perhaps matches TRBD1 (6 bases). Germline CDR1 is MRHNA and CDR2 is SNTAGT. CDR3 length: 14 amino acids. V shed 0 bases and J shed 7 bases, with 12 bases lying between them. The CDR3 DNA sequence: TGTGCCAGCAGTGACTCAGGATTCAGGGGTGGCTACACCTTC. Translation: CASSDSGFRGGYTF.

The rearrangement joins TRBV5-1 to TRBJ2-2; D possibly corresponds to TRBD1 (5 bases). The V gene's germline CDR1 is SGHRS and CDR2 YFSETQ. V lost 4 bases, J lost 0 bases, and 13 bases lay in between. The CDR3 is made up of 16 amino acids. The CDR3 loop reads CASSQLGRSNTGELFF. CDR3 bases: TGCGCCAGCAGCCAACTGGGGCGGTCGAACACCGGGGAGCTGTTTTTT.

The V gene is TRBV19, the J gene TRBJ1-1, with TRBD1 matching over 8 bases. J gave up 1 base and V 6 bases, and 4 bases lay outside the gene matches. This CDR3 spans 14 amino acids. Germline CDR1 reads LNHDA; CDR2 reads SQIVND (reference sequence). The CDR3 DNA reads TGTGCCAGTAGGCCCCAGGGGGCGAACACTGAAGCTTTCTTT. Encoded protein: CASRPQGANTEAFF. The variable domain in full, completed from reference TRBV19 and TRBJ1-1, reads DGGITQSPKYLFRKEGQNVTLSCEQNLNHDAMYWYRQDPGQGLRLIYYSQIVNDFQKGDIAEGYSVSREKKESFPLTVTSAQKNPTAFYLCASRPQGANTEAFFGQGTRLTVV.

V gene TRBV5-1 combines with J gene TRBJ1-1, with 9 bases aligning to TRBD1. The trim removed 4 bases at V and 3 bases at J, leaving 7 bases unmatched. Germline V gene lookup returns CDR1 SGHRS and CDR2 YFSETQ. This CDR3 region has 15 residues. The CDR3 sequence is CASSRRQGGDTEAFF. The CDR3 nucleotides are TGCGCCAGCAGCCGGCGACAGGGGGGAGACACTGAAGCTTTCTTT.

In its sample, this clone was seen many times. CDR3 residues: CASRDSTRSGNTIYF. Written as DNA, the CDR3 is TGTGCCAGCAGAGACAGTACTCGCTCTGGAAACACCATATATTTT. This chain links TRBV28 with TRBJ1-3; possibly TRBD1 for D (5 bases). CDR1 and CDR2 from the germline V gene are MDHEN and SYDVKM. The CDR3 consists of 15 residues. With 6 bases removed from V and 0 bases from J, the gap between germline ends came to 12 bases.

To note about this clone: Other DNA sequences in this sample translate to the same CDR3. The chain couples TRBV6-5 to TRBJ1-6; 8 nucleotides line up with TRBD1. Looked up from germline, CDR1 is MNHEY and CDR2 is SVGAGI. V shed 6 bases and J 9 bases; nucleotides not matched to a gene: 7. The CDR3 is made up of 14 amino acids. In DNA form, the CDR3 reads TGTGCCAGCAGCCCAGGGACAGGTGGTTCACCCCTCCACTTT. This codes for CASSPGTGGSPLHF.

The V gene is TRBV7-9, the J gene TRBJ2-4; no firm D call. This CDR3 is built from 15 residues. V was trimmed by 5 bases and J by 0 bases, leaving 11 bases between them. The germline V gene has CDR1 SEHNR and CDR2 FQNEAQ (reference sequence). CDR3 protein: CASSLPQLAKNIQYF. CDR3 bases: TGTGCCAGCAGCCTACCCCAGTTAGCCAAAAACATTCAGTACTTC.

The V and J genes are TRBV9 and TRBJ2-3; no clear D. With 0 bases removed from V and 3 bases from J, the gap between germline ends came to 11 bases. The CDR3 contains 15 residues. Looked up from germline, CDR1 is SGDLS and CDR2 is YYNGEE. The CDR3 sequence: CASSVDGHLTDTQYF. Here the CDR3 DNA reads TGTGCCAGCAGCGTAGACGGCCATCTGACAGATACGCAGTATTTT.

This clone was recorded once. V usage is TRBV10-2 and J usage is TRBJ1-5; D unresolved. Germline CDR1 is WSHSY and CDR2 is SAAADI. The ends were cut back, 8 bases at V and 7 bases at J, with 15 bases in the middle. CDR3 size: 13 residues. CDR3 nucleotide sequence: TGCGCCAGCCTGTACAGACTAGGCCAGCCCCAGCATTTT. It translates to CASLYRLGQPQHF.

This clone showed up just once. J is TRBJ1-2 and V is TRBV6-6; 7 nucleotides align to TRBD1. After removal of 6 bases from V and 8 bases from J, the junction contained 9 bases not matched to a gene. This CDR3 has 13 residues. Germline CDR1 and CDR2: MNHNY and SVGAGI (reference sequence). The CDR3 sequence is CASSPTGERGYTF. Written as DNA, the CDR3 is TGTGCCAGCAGCCCAACAGGGGAACGCGGCTACACCTTC.

In this sample, this clone turned up once. V gene TRBV30 combines with J gene TRBJ2-3, with D possibly matching TRBD2 (6 bases). Trimming removed 3 bases from V and 2 bases from J, with 9 bases in between. This CDR3 has 13 residues. Germline CDR1 GTSNPN, CDR2 SVGIG (reference sequence). The CDR3 reads CAWSRTTTDTQYF. CDR3 sequence (DNA): TGTGCCTGGAGCAGGACTACCACAGATACGCAGTATTTT.

The chain recombines TRBV28 with TRBJ2-3; 9 nucleotides match TRBD1. In germline, CDR1 is MDHEN, CDR2 SYDVKM. The CDR3 loop spans 17 amino acids. Losses at the gene ends were 3 bases for V and 2 bases for J; bases not matched to a gene: 9. The CDR3 reads CASSFGGQGKSTDTQYF. CDR3 DNA sequence: TGTGCCAGCAGTTTCGGGGGACAGGGTAAATCCACAGATACGCAGTATTTT. Filled out from reference TRBV28 and TRBJ2-3, the complete variable domain reads DVKVTQSSRYLVKRTGEKVFLECVQDMDHENMFWYRQDPGLGLRLIYFSYDVKMKEKGDIPEGYSVSREKKERFSLILESASTNQTSMYLCASSFGGQGKSTDTQYFGPGTRLTVL.

V is TRBV14 and J is TRBJ2-2; D not certain. CDR3 size: 14 residues. Trimming took off 2 bases at V and 3 bases at J, with 7 bases between the two ends. Germline V gives CDR1 SGHDN, CDR2 FVKESK. This CDR3 reads CASSQLGHTGELFF. In DNA, the CDR3 is TGTGCCAGCAGCCAACTAGGGCACACCGGGGAGCTGTTTTTT. The full variable domain, in which reference TRBV14 and TRBJ2-2 provide the parts outside the CDR3, is EAGVTQFPSHSVIEKGQTVTLRCDPISGHDNLYWYRRVMGKEIKFLLHFVKESKQDESGMPNNRFLAERTGGTYSTLKVQPAELEDSGVYFCASSQLGHTGELFFGEGSRLTVL.